The rows below give T cell receptor beta chains drawn from one sample of a study of PD-L1 blockade in urothelial cancer. The data were produced by immunoSEQ multiplex PCR, yet TCRdb's version contains in-frame clones alone and is incomplete. The sample lists approximately 120,000 clones; roughly 88% were seen once. The source was PBMCs, collected around atezolizumab (anti-PD-L1) treatment. Receptor source: a man aged 45-65 years with urothelial cancer. CDR3s include the opening cysteine and the closing phenylalanine or tryptophan. The D gene is left open where the match is weak.

v_call,d_call,cdr3_aa
TRBV18,.,CASSPRGASGYNEQFF
TRBV7-2,.,CASSLRETGYEQYF
TRBV9,.,CASSSVTDTQYF
TRBV7-2,.,CASSLTVDYGYTF
TRBV9,.,CASSDSYRVGNTIYF
TRBV10-3,.,CAISDGGGARAFF
TRBV5-1,TRBD1,CASSLHSGQGAEAFF
TRBV5-1,TRBD1,CASSLQGSNTEAFF
TRBV5-6,.,CASSFDNRYGYTF
TRBV11-2,TRBD2,CASSLEREPNEQFF
TRBV5-4,TRBD2,CASSAQGLAGFNEQFF
TRBV19,TRBD1,CASRDAGGYSNQPQHF
TRBV7-6,TRBD1,CASSLWTGRNTGELFF
TRBV4-1,.,CASSSYNEQFF
TRBV14,TRBD1,CASSQFTFRTGVDEQFF
TRBV7-9,.,CASSPGLNNQPQHF
TRBV7-2,.,CASSSLGGIPTGANVLTF
TRBV25-1,.,CASSEWGGENTGELFF
TRBV2,.,CASKLALVQGTEAFF
TRBV5-6,TRBD1,CASSLGQGGTEAFF
TRBV29-1,.,CSVGWGGRNEKLFF
TRBV5-1,.,CASSLVLENTEAFF
TRBV19,TRBD1,CASSPRDRGNEKLFF
TRBV5-8,.,CASSLVGSGELFF
TRBV7-8,TRBD1,CASSPGQTYNEQFF
TRBV28,TRBD1,CASRPGGSYNEQFF
TRBV9,TRBD2,CASSPSGRVTGELFF
TRBV19,.,CATQIGGSNQPQHF
TRBV9,.,CASSVAGEGDTEAFF
TRBV6-5,TRBD1,CASRDRGTEAFF
TRBV9,.,CASSVGTGNRETQYF
TRBV5-4,.,CASSLSGGGNYGYTF
TRBV7-3,.,CASSLKADQPQHF
TRBV10-3,.,CAIRERSSTDTQYF
TRBV27,.,CASSSDSFSYNEQFF
TRBV5-1,TRBD2,CASSKTSGSRDTQYF
TRBV4-2,.,CASSQVSAEYGYTF
TRBV9,TRBD2,CASSVGGSDVRETQYF
TRBV7-3,TRBD1,CASSLDAPGQVYNEQFF
TRBV18,.,CASSPGRGNEQFF
TRBV5-1,TRBD1,CASSAGPGQGNTNEKLFF
TRBV6-1,TRBD1,CASSLDRLNEKLFF
TRBV19,TRBD2,CASSTGLAGETQYF